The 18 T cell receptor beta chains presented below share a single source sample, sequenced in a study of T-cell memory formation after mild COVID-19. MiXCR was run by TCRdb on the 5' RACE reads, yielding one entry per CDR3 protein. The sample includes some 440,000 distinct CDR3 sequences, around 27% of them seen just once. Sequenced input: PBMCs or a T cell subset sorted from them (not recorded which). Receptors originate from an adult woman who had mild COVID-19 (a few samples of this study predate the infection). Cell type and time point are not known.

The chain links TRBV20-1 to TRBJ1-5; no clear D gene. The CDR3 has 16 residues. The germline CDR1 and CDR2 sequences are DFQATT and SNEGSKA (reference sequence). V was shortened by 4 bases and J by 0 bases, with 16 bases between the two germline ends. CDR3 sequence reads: CSATKASGYSNQPQHF. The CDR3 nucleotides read TGCAGTGCTACCAAGGCATCGGGCTATAGCAATCAGCCCCAGCATTTT.

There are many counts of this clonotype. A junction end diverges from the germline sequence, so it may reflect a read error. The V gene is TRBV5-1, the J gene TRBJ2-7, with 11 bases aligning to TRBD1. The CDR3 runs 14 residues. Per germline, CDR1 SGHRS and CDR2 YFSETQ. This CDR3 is CASSLGTGGYEQYF. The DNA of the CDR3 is TGTGCCAGCAGCTTAGGGACAGGGGGCTACGAGCAGTACTTC.

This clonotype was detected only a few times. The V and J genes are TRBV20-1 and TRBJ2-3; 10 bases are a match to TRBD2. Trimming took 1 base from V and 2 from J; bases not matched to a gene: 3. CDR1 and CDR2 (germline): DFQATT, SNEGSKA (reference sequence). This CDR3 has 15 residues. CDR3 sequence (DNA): TGCAGTGCTAGAGCACTAGCGGGGATCACAGATACGCAGTATTTT. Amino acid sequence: CSARALAGITDTQYF.

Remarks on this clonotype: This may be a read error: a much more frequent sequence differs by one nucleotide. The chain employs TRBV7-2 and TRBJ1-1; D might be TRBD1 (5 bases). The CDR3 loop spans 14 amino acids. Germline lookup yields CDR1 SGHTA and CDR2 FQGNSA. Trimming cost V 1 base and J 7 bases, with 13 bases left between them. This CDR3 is CASSLGRVQGEAFF. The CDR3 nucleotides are TGTGCCAGCAGCTTAGGGAGGGTGCAGGGTGAAGCTTTCTTT.

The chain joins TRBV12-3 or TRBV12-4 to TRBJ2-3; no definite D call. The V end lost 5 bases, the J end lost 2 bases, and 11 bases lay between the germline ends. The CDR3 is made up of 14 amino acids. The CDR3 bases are TGTGCCAGCAGTCTCGTACTAAACACAGATACGCAGTATTTT. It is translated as CASSLVLNTDTQYF.

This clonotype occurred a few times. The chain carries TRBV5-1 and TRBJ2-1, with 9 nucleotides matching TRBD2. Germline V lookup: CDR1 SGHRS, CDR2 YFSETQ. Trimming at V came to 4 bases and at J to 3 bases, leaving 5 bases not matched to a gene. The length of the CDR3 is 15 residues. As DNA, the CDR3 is TGCGCCAGCAGCCTGGCGGGAGGGCTCTACAATGAGCAGTTCTTC. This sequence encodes CASSLAGGLYNEQFF.

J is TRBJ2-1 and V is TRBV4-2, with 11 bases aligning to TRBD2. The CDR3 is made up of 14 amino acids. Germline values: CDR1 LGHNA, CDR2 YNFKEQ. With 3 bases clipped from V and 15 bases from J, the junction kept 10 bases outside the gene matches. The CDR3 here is CASSQGPTSGKGFF. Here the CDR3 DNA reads TGTGCCAGCAGCCAGGGGCCGACTAGCGGGAAGGGGTTCTTC.

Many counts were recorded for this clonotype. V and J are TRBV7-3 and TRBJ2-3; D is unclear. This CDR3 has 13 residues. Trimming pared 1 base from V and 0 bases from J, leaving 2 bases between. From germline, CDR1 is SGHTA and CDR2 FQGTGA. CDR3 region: CASSLSSTDTQYF. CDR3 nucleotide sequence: TGTGCCAGCAGCTTAAGTAGCACAGATACGCAGTATTTT. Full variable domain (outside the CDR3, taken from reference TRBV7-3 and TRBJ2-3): GAGVSQTPSNKVTEKGKYVELRCDPISGHTALYWYRQSLGQGPEFLIYFQGTGAADDSGLPNDRFFAVRPEGSVSTLKIQRTERGDSAVYLCASSLSSTDTQYFGPGTRLTVL.

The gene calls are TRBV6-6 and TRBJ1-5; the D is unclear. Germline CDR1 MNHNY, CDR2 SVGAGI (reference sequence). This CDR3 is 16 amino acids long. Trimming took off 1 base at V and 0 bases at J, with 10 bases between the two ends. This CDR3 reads CASSYLRRNSNQPQHF. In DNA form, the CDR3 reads TGTGCCAGCAGTTACTTGAGACGGAATAGCAATCAGCCCCAGCATTTT.

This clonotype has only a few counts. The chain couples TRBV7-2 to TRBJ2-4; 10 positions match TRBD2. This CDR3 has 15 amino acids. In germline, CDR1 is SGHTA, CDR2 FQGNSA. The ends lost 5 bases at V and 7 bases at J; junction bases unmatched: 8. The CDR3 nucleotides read TGTGCCAGCAGCCCGCCAGCGGGAGGGGCGAACATTCAGTACTTC. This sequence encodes CASSPPAGGANIQYF.

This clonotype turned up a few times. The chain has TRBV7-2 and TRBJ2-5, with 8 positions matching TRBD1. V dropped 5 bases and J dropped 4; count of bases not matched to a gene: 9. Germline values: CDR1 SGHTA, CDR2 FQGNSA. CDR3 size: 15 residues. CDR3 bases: TGTGCCAGCAGCACCCAAACAGGGGGAAGAGAGACCCAGTACTTC. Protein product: CASSTQTGGRETQYF. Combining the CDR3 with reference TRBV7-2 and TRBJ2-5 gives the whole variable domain GAGVSQSPSNKVTEKGKDVELRCDPISGHTALYWYRQSLGQGLEFLIYFQGNSAPDKSGLPSDRFSAERTGGSVSTLTIQRTQQEDSAVYLCASSTQTGGRETQYFGPGTRLLVL.

CDR3 sequence reads: CASSLEGGQSYEQYF. The DNA of the CDR3 is TGTGCCAGCAGCTTAGAGGGCGGGCAGTCCTACGAGCAGTACTTC. The chain uses TRBV7-2 and TRBJ2-7, with a possible D match to TRBD2 (5 bases). The V and J ends lost 1 base and 1 base respectively, with 11 bases between them. Germline V lookup: CDR1 SGHTA, CDR2 FQGNSA. CDR3 length: 15 amino acids.

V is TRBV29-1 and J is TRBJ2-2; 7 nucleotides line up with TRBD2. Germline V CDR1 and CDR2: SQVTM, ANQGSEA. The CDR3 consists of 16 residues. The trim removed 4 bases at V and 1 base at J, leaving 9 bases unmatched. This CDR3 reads CSVADGGSRNTGELFF. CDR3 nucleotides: TGCAGCGTTGCCGACGGCGGGAGCAGGAACACCGGGGAGCTGTTTTTT.

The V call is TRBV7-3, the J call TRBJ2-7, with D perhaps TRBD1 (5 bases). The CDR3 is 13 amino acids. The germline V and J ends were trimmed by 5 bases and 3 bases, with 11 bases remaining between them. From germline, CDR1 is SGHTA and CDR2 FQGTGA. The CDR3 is CASSLFQGYEQYF. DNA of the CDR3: TGTGCCAGCAGCCTCTTCCAGGGCTACGAGCAGTACTTC. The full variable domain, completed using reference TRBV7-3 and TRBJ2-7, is GAGVSQTPSNKVTEKGKYVELRCDPISGHTALYWYRQSLGQGPEFLIYFQGTGAADDSGLPNDRFFAVRPEGSVSTLKIQRTERGDSAVYLCASSLFQGYEQYFGPGTRLTVT.

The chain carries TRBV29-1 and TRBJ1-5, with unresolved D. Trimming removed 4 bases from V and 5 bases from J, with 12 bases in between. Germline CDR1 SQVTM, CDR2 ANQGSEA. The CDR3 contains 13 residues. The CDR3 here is CSVAGSLDQPQHF. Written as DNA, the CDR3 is TGCAGCGTTGCCGGGTCACTCGATCAGCCCCAGCATTTT.

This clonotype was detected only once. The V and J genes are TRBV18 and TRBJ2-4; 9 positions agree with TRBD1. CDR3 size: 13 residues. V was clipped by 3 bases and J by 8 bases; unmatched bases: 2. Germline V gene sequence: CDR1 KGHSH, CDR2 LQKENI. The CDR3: CASSPGQGDIQYF. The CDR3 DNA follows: TGTGCCAGCTCACCGGGACAGGGCGACATTCAGTACTTC. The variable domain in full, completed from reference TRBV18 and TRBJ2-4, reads NAGVMQNPRHLVRRRGQEARLRCSPMKGHSHVYWYRQLPEEGLKFMVYLQKENIIDESGMPKERFSAEFPKEGPSILRIQQVVRGDSAAYFCASSPGQGDIQYFGAGTRLSVL.

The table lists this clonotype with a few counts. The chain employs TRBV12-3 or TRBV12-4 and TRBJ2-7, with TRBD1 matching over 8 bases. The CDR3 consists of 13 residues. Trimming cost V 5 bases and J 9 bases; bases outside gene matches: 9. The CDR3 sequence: CASSPQMTGAQYF. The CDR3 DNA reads TGTGCCAGCAGTCCTCAAATGACAGGGGCGCAGTACTTC.

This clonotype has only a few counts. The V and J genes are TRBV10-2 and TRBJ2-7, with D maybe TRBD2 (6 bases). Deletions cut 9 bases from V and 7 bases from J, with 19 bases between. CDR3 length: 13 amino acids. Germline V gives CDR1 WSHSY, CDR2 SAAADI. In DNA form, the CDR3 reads TGCGCCAGGGGGACCGGCGGGAAGGGTGAGCAGTACTTC. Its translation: CARGTGGKGEQYF.